The entry below gives a single T cell receptor (beta chain) sequence along with its context. This sample was taken from a study of blood T cell repertoires in COVID-19. Study summary: Italy, Spain and the United States were the sources of the convalescent and acute COVID-19 samples. PBMCs, B-cell-depleted T cells, or T cells were the source of the cDNA or gDNA that made up the material.

The data were produced by immunoSEQ multiplex PCR, yet TCRdb's version contains in-frame clones alone and is incomplete. The table has under 500,000 clones, around 90% seen once. Individuals aged about 18 to 100 years were recruited from 24 US areas. Participant reports of clinical history set cohort assignment. This TCR came from a woman under 30 with acute COVID-19. The specimen was PBMCs or T cells enriched from blood (not recorded which).

The CDR3 spells CSVPGFNSYEQYF. CDR3 bases: TGCAGCGTTCCGGGTTTTAACTCCTACGAGCAGTACTTC. The chain is built from TRBV29-1 and TRBJ2-7; D is uncertain. The V gene lost 5 bases and the J gene lost 0 bases, with 11 bases spanning the gap. Per the germline V gene, CDR1 is SQVTM and CDR2 is ANQGSEA. The CDR3 has 13 residues.